The sequence of this T cell receptor (beta chain) was determined in a study of cytomegalovirus exposure and HLA in healthy donors. Study results and limitations: Later, TCR association rates were found to vary by HLA locus, highest for DRB1 and lowest for HLA-C. In an earlier analysis, productive rearrangement rates for most beta V segments clustered near 87% or 30%. According to the study, 160 or so TCR beta chains were cytomegalovirus-associated.

CDR3 length: 12 amino acids. Deletions cut 2 bases from V and 10 bases from J, with 9 bases between. The V gene's germline CDR1 is MNHNS and CDR2 SASEGT. Both 60 Vbeta primers and 13 Jbeta primers went into the PCR. Libraries were prepared by immunoSEQ multiplex PCR; TCRdb keeps only in-frame clonotypes and omits some of them. The sample has some 200,000 clones, and its top ten clones hold about 1.1%. Comments on this clone: The antigen is not known. Other nucleotide sequences from this sample produce the same CDR3.

The specimen sequenced was PBMCs. The chain couples TRBV6-1 to TRBJ2-1; no clear D gene. The TCR sequence derives from a girl between 2 and 10 years old in good health and CMV-seropositive. The CDR3 region is CASSESGGEQFF. The CDR3 region has the DNA TGTGCCAGCAGTGAATCTGGCGGCGAGCAGTTCTTC.